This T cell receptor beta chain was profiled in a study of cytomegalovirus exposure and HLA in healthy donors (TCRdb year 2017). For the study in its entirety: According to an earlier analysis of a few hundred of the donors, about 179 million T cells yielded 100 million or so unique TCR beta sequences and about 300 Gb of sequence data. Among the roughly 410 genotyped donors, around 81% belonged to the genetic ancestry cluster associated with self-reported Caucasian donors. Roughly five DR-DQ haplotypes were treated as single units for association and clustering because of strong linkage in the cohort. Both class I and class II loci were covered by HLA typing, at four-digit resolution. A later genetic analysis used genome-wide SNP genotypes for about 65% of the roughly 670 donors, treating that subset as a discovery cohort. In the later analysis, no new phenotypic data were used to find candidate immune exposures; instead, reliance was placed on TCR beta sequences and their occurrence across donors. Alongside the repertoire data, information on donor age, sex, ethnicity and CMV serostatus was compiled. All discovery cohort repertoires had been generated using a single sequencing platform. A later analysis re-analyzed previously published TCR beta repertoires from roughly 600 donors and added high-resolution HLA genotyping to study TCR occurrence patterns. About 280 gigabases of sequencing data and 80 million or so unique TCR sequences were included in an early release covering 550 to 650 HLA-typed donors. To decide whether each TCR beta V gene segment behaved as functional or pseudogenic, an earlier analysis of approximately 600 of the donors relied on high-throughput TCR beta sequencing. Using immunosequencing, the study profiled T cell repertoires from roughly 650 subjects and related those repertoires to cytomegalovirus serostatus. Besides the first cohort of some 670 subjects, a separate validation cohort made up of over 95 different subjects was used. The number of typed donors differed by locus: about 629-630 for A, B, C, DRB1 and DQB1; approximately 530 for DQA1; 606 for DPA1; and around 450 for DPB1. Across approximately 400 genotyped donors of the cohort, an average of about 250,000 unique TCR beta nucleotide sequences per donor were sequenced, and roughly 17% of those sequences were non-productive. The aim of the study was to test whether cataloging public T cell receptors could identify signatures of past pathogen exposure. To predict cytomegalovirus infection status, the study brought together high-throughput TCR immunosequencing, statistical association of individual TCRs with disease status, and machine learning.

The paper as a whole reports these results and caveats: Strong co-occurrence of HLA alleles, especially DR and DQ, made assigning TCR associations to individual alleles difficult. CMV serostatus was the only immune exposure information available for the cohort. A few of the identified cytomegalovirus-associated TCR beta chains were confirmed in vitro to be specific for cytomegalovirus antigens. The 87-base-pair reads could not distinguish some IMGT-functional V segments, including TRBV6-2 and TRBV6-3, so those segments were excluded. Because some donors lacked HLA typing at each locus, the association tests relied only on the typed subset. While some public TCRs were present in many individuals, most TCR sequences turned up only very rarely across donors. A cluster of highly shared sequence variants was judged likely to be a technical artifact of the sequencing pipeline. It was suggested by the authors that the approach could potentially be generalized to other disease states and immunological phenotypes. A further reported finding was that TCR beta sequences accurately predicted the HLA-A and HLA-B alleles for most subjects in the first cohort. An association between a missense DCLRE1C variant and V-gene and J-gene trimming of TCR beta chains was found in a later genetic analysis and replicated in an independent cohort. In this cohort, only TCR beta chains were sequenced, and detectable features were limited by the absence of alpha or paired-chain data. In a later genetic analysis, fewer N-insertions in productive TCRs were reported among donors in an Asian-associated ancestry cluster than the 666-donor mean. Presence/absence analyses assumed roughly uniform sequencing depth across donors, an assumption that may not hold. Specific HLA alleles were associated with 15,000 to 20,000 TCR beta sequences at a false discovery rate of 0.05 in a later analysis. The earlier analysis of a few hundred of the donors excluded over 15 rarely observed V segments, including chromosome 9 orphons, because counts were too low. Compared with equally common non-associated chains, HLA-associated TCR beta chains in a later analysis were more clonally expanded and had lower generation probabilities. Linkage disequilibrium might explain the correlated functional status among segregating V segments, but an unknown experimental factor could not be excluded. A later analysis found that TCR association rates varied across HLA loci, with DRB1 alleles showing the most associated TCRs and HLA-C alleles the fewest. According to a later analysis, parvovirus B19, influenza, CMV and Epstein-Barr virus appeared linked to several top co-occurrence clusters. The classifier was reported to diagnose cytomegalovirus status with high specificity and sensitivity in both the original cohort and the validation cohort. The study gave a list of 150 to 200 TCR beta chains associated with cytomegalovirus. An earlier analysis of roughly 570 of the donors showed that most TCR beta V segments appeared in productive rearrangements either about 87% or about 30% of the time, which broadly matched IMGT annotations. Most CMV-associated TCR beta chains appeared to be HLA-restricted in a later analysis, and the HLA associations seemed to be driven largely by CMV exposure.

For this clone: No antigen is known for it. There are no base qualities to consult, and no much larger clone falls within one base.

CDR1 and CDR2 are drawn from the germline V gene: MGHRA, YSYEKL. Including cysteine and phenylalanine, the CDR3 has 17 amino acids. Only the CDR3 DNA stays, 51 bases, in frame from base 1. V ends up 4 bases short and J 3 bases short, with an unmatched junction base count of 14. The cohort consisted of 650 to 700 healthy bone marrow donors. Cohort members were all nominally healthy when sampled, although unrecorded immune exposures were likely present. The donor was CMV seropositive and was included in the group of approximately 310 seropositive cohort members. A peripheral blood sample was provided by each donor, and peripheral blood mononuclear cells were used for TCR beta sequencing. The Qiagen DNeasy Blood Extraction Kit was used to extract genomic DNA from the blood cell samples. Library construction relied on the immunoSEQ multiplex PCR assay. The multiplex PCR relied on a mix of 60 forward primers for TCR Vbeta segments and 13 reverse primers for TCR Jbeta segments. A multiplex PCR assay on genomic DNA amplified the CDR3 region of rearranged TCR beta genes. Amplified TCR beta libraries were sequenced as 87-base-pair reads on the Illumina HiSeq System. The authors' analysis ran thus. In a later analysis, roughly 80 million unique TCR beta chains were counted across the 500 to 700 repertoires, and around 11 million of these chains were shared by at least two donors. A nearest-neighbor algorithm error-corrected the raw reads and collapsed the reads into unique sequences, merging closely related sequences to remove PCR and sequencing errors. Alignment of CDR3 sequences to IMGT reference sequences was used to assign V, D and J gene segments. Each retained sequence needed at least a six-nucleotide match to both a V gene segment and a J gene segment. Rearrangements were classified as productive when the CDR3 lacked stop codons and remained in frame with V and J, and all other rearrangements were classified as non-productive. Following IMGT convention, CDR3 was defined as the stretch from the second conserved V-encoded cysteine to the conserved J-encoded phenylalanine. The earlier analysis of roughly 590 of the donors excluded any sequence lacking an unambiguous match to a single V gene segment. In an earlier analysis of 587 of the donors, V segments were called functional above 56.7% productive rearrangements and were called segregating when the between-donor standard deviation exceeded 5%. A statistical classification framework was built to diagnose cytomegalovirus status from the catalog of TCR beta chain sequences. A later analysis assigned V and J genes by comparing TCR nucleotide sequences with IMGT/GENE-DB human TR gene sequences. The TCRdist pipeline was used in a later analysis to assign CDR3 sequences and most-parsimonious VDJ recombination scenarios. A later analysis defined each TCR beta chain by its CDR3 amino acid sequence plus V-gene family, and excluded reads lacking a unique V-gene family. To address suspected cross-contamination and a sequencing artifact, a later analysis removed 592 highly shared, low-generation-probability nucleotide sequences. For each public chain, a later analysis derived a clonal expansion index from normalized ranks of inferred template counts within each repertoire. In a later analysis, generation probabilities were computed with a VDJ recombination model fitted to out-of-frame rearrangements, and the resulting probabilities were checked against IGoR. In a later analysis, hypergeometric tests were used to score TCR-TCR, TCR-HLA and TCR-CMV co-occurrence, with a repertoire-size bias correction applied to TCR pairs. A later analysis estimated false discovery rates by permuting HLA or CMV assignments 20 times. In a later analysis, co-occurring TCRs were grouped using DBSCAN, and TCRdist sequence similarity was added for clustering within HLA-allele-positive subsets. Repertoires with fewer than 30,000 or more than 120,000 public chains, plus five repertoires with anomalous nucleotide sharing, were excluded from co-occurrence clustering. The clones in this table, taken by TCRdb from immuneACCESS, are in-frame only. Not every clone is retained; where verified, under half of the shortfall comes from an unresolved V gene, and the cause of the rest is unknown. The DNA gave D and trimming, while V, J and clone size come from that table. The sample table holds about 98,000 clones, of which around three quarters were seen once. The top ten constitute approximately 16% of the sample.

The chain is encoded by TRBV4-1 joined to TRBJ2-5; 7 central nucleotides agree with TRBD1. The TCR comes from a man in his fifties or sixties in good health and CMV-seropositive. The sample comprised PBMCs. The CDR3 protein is CASSPPDRPQGKETQYF. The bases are TGCGCCAGCAGCCCCCCGGACAGGCCCCAAGGGAAAGAGACCCAGTACTTC.